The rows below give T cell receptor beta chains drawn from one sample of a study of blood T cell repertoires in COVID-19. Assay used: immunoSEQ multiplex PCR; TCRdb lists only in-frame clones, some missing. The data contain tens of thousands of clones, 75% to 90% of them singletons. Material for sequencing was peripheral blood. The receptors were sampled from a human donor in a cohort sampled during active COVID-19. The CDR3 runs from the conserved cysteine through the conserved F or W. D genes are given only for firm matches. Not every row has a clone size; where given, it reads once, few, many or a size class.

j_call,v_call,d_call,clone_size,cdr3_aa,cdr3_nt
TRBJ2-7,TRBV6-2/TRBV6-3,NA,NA,CASSSLVRYEQYF,TGTGCCAGCAGTTCCCTAGTGAGGTACGAGCAGTACTTC
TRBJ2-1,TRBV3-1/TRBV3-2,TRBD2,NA,CASSRRSSGSFDEQFF,TGTGCCAGCAGCCGTCGCTCTAGCGGGAGTTTCGATGAGCAGTTCTTC
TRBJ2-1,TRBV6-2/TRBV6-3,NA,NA,CASSYQIPGPAETNNEQFF,TGTGCCAGCAGTTACCAGATCCCAGGGCCAGCCGAGACAAACAATGAGCAGTTCTTC
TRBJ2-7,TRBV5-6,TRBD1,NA,CASRPQGISTYEQYF,TGTGCCAGCAGGCCACAGGGGATTTCTACCTACGAGCAGTACTTC
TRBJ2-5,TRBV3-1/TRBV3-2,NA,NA,CASKKQGTLGETQYF,TGTGCCAGCAAGAAACAGGGAACCCTGGGGGAGACCCAGTACTTC
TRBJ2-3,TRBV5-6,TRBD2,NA,CASSLLAGGTGTDTQYF,TGTGCCAGCAGCTTACTAGCGGGAGGCACGGGCACAGATACGCAGTATTTT
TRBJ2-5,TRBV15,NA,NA,CATSSRLVFRETQYF,TGTGCCACCAGCAGCAGACTAGTATTTCGAGAGACCCAGTACTTC
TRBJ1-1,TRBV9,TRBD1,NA,CASSAGGSVTEAFF,TGTGCCAGCAGCGCAGGGGGCTCGGTCACTGAAGCTTTCTTT
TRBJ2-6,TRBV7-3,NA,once,CASSSPGVGANVLTF,TGTGCCAGCAGCTCCCCAGGGGTTGGGGCCAACGTCCTGACTTTC
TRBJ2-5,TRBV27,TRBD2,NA,CASSPASGRVRETQYF,TGTGCCAGCAGTCCCGCTAGCGGGAGGGTCCGGGAGACCCAGTACTTC
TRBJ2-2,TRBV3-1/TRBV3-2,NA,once,CASSRAGELFF,TGTGCCAGCAGCAGAGCCGGGGAGCTGTTTTTT
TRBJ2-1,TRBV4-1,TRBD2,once,CASRFGTTHNEQFF,TGCGCCAGCAGATTCGGGACTACTCACAATGAGCAGTTCTTC
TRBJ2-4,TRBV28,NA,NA,CASSLWSGVLGIAKNIQYF,TGTGCCAGCAGTTTATGGTCCGGGGTGTTGGGTATTGCCAAAAACATTCAGTACTTC
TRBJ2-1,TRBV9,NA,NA,CASSEQGVGYNEQFF,TGTGCCAGCAGCGAACAGGGAGTCGGGTACAATGAGCAGTTCTTC
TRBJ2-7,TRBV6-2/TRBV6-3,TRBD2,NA,CASSRTSGKYEQYF,TGTGCCAGCAGCCGGACTAGCGGGAAGTACGAGCAGTACTTC
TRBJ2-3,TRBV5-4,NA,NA,CASSPGWGVRDTDTQYF,TGTGCCAGCAGCCCCGGGTGGGGGGTGAGGGACACAGATACGCAGTATTTT
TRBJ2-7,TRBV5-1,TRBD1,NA,CASSFGQGSLEQYF,TGCGCCAGCAGCTTTGGACAGGGGTCTCTCGAGCAGTACTTC
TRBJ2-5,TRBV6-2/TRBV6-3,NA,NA,CASSNQRAVIQETQYF,TGTGCCAGCAGTAACCAGCGGGCTGTCATCCAAGAGACCCAGTACTTC
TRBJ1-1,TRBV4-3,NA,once,CASSQETLGGNTEAFF,TGCGCCAGCAGCCAAGAGACTCTCGGCGGGAACACTGAAGCTTTCTTT
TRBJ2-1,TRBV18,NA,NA,CASSPGTPQTYNEQFF,TGTGCCAGCTCACCAGGGACACCCCAGACCTACAATGAGCAGTTCTTC
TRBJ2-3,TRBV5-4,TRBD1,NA,CASSFSDRGMDTQYF,TGTGCCAGCAGCTTCTCTGACAGGGGCATGGATACGCAGTATTTT
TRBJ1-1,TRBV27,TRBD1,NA,CASRNQGAGNTEAFF,TGTGCCAGCAGAAATCAGGGGGCGGGGAACACTGAAGCTTTCTTT
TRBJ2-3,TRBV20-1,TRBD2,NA,CSASVLAGEVRSTDTQYF,TGCAGTGCTAGTGTGCTAGCGGGAGAAGTTAGGTCCACAGATACGCAGTATTTT
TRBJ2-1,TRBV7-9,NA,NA,CASSPDSISYNEQFF,TGTGCCAGCAGCCCTGACAGTATCTCCTACAATGAGCAGTTCTTC
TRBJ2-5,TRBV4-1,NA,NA,CASSQVEVETQYF,TGCGCCAGCAGCCAAGTAGAAGTTGAGACCCAGTACTTC
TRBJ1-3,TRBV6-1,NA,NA,CASSGVPPGFSGNTIYF,TGTGCCAGCAGTGGAGTCCCACCCGGTTTCTCTGGAAACACCATATATTTT
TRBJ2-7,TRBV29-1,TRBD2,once,CSGQGGSYEQYF,TGCAGCGGCCAGGGCGGGAGCTACGAGCAGTACTTC
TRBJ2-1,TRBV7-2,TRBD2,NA,CASSHISGRGFYNEQFF,TGTGCCAGCAGCCATATCAGCGGGAGAGGCTTCTACAATGAGCAGTTCTTC
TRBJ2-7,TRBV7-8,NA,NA,CASSPTRTYEQYF,TGTGCCAGCAGCCCCACGCGGACCTACGAGCAGTACTTC
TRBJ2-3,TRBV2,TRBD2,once,CASSKGLAGPSTDTQYF,TGTGCCAGCAGCAAGGGACTAGCGGGCCCCAGCACAGATACGCAGTATTTT
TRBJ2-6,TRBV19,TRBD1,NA,CASSIGYRGPSGANVLTF,TGTGCCAGTAGTATAGGTTACAGGGGGCCCTCTGGGGCCAACGTCCTGACTTTC
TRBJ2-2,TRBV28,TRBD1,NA,CASSLWGQGATGELFF,TGTGCCAGCAGTTTATGGGGACAGGGGGCCACCGGGGAGCTGTTTTTT